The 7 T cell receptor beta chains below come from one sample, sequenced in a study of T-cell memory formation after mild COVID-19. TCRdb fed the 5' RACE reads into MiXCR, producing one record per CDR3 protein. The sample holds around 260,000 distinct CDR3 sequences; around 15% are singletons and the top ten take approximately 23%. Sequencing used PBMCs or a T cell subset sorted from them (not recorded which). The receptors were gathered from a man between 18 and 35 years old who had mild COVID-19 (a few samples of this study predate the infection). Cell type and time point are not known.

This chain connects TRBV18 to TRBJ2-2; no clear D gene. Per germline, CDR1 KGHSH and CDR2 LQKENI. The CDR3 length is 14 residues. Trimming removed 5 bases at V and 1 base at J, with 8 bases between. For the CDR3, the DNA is TGTGCCAGCTCAAAGGAAGTGAACACCGGGGAGCTGTTTTTT. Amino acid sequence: CASSKEVNTGELFF.

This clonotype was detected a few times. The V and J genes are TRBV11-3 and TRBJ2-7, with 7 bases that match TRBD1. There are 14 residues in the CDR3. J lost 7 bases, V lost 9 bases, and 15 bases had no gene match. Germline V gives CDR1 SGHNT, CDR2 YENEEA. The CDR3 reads CARRTSRAQGEQYV. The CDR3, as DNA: TGTGCCAGACGGACTTCTAGAGCACAGGGGGAGCAGTACGTC.

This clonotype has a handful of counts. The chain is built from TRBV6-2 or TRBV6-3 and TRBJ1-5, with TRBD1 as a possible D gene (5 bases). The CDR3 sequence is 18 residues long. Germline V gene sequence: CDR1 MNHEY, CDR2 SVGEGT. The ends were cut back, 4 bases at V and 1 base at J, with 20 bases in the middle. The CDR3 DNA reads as TGTGCCAGCAGTTCTCGAGGGTTCGACAGAGCGAGCAATCAGCCCCAGCATTTT. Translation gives CASSSRGFDRASNQPQHF.

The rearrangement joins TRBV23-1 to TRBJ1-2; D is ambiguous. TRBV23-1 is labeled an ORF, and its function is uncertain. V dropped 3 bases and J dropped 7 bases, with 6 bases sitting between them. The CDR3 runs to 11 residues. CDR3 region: CASSQGPGYTF. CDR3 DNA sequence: TGCGCCAGCAGTCAGGGCCCTGGCTACACCTTC.

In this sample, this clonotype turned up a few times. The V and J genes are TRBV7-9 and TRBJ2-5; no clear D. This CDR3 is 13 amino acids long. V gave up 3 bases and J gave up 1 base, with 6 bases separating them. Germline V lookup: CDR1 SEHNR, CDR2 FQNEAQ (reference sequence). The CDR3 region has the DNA TGTGCCAGCAGCTTTGACATCCAAGAGACCCAGTACTTC. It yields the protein CASSFDIQETQYF.

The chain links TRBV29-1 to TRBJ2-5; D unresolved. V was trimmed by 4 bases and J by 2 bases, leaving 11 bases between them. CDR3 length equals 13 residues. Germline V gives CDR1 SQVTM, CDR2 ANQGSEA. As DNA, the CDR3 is TGCAGCGTTGGGCGACAAGAACAAGAGACCCAGTACTTC. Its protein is CSVGRQEQETQYF.

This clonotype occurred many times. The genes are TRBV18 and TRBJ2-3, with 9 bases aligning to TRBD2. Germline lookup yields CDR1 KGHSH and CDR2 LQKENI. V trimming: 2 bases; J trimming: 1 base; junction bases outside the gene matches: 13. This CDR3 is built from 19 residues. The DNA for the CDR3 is TGTGCCAGCTCACCAGTCACGAGCGGGGGGTACTCTGGCACAGATACGCAGTATTTT. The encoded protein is CASSPVTSGGYSGTDTQYF.